This T cell receptor (beta chain) came from a study of radiotherapy plus CTLA-4 blockade in lung cancer. General observations from the study: Interferon-beta and early blood T cell clone dynamics reportedly predicted response best. TCR clones of tumor origin grew in blood after radiotherapy plus ipilimumab.

Looked up from germline, CDR1 is KGHSH and CDR2 is LQKENI. V lost 6 bases to trimming and J lost 6 bases; unmatched junction nucleotides: 8. The CDR3 is made up of 15 amino acids. Generated by immunoSEQ multiplex PCR, the TCRdb table keeps only in-frame clones and is missing some. The table has about 59,000 clones, 72% seen once. With ipilimumab providing CTLA-4 blockade, focal radiation was administered to patients who had chemo-refractory metastatic non-small-cell lung cancer. As for this clone: The antigen remains undetermined.

The clonotype comes from a human donor with non-small cell lung cancer whose response to radiotherapy plus ipilimumab could not be evaluated. Material: peripheral blood, obtained from a patient treated with radiotherapy plus ipilimumab. The chain uses TRBV18 and TRBJ2-2; 9 nucleotides align to TRBD1. The CDR3 reads CASSRQGEFSGELFF. The CDR3 nucleotides are TGTGCCAGCTCCCGACAGGGGGAGTTCTCCGGGGAGCTGTTTTTT.